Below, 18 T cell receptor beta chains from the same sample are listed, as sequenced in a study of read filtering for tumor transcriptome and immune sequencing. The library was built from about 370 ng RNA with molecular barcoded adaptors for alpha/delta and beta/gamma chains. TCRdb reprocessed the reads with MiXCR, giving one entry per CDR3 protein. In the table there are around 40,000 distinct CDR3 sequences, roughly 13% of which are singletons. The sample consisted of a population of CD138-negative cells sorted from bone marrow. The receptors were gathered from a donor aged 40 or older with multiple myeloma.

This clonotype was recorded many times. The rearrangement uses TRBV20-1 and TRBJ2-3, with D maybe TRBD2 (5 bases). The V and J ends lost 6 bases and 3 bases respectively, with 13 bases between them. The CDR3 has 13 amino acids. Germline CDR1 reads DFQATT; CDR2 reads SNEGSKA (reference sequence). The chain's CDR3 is CSAPAGVTDTQYF. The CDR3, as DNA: TGCAGTGCCCCAGCCGGGGTTACAGATACGCAGTATTTT.

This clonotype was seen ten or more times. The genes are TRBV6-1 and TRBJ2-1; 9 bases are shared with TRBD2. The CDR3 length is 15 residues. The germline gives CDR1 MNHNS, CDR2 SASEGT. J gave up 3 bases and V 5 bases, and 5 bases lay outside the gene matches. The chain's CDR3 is CASSTAGGNYNEQFF. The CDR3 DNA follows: TGTGCCAGCAGTACAGCGGGAGGAAACTACAATGAGCAGTTCTTC.

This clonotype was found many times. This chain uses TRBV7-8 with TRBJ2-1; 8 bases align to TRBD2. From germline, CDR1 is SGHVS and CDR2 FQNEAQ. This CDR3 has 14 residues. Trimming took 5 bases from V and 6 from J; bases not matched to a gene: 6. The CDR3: CASSGDGLANEQFF. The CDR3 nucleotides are TGTGCCAGCAGCGGAGATGGACTAGCCAATGAGCAGTTCTTC.

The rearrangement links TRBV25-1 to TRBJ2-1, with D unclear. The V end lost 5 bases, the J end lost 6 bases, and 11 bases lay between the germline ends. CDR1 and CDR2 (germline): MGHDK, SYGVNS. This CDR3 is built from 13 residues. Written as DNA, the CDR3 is TGTGCCAGCAGTTTAGGTGACTCCAATGAGCAGTTCTTC. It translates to CASSLGDSNEQFF.

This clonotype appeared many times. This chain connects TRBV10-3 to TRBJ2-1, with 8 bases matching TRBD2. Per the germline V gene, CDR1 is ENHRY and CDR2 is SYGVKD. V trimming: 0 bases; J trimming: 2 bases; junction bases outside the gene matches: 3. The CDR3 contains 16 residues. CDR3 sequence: CAISESSGRTYNEQFF. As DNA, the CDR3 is TGTGCCATCAGTGAGTCGAGCGGGAGAACCTACAATGAGCAGTTCTTC.

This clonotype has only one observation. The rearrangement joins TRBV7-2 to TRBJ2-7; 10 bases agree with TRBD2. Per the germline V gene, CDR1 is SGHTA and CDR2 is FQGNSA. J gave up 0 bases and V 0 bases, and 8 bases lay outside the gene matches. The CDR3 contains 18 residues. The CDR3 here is CASSLAGTSDVSSYEQYF. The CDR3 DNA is TGTGCCAGCAGCTTAGCCGGGACTAGCGACGTGAGCTCCTACGAGCAGTACTTC.

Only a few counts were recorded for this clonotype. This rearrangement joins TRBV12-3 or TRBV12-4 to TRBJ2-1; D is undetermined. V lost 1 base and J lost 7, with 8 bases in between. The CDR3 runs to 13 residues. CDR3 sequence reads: CASSLDRLNEQFF. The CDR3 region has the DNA TGTGCCAGCAGTTTAGATCGTTTAAATGAGCAGTTCTTC.

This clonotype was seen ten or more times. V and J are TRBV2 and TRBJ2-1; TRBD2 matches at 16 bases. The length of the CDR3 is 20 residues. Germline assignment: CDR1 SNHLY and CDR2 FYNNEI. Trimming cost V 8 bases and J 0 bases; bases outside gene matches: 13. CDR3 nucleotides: TGTGCCAGCCGCCGGAGGGGGGGACTAGCGGGAGGGAGCTCCTACAATGAGCAGTTCTTC. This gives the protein CASRRRGGLAGGSSYNEQFF.

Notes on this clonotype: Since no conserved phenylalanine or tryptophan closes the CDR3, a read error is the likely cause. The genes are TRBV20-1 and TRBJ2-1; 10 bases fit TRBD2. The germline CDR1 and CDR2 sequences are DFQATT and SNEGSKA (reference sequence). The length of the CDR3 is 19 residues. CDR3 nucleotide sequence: TGCGGTGCTAGAGCCGCTGGAAGCGGGGGGGACTCCTTCTACAATGAGCAGTTCCTC. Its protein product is CGARAAGSGGDSFYNEQFL.

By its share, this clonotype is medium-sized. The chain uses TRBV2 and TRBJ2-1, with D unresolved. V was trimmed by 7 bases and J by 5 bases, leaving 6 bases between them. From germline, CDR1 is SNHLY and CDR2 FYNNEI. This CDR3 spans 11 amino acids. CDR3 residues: CASTMNNEQFF. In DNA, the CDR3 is TGTGCCAGCACCATGAACAATGAGCAGTTCTTC.

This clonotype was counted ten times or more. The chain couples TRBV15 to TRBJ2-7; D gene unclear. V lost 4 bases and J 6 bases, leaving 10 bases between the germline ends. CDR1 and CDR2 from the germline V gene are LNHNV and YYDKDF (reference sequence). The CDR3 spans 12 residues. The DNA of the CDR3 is TGTGCCACCAGCACATGGGCCGGCGAGCAGTACTTC. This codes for CATSTWAGEQYF.

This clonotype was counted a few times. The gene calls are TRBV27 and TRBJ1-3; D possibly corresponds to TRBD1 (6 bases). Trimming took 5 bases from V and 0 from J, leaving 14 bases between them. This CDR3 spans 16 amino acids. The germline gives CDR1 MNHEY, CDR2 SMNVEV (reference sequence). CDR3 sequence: CASSPLTGNSGNTIYF. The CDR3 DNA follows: TGTGCCAGCAGTCCCCTGACAGGCAACTCTGGAAACACCATATATTTT.

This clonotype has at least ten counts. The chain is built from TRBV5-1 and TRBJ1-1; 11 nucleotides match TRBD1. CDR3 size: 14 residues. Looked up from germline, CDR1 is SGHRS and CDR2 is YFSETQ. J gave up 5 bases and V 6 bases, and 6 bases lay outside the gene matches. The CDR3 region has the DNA TGCGCCAGCAACACCGGGACAGGGGGGACTGAAGCTTTCTTT. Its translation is CASNTGTGGTEAFF.

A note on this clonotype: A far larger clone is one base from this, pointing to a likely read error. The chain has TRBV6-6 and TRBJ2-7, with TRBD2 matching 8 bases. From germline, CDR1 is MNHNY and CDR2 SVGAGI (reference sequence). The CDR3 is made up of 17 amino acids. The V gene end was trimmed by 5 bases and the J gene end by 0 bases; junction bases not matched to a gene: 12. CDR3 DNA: TGTGCCAGCAGTGAAGGCCCGCTAGCGGGTCCCTCCTACGAGCAGTACTTC. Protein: CASSEGPLAGPSYEQYF.

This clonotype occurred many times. The CDR3 DNA is TGTGCCAGCAGGACAGGACAGGGGAACACTGAAGCTTTCTTT. It translates to CASRTGQGNTEAFF. The J gene is TRBJ1-1, the V gene TRBV6-5, with 8 bases lining up with TRBD1. The length of the CDR3 is 14 residues. J was trimmed by 1 base and V by 6 bases; bases with no gene match: 4. CDR1 is MNHEY, CDR2 SVGAGI, per germline.

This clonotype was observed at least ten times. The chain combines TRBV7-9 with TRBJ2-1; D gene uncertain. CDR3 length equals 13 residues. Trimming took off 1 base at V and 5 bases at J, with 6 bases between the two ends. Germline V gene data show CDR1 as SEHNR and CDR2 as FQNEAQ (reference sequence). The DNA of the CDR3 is TGTGCCAGCAGCTTAGGTCCTAACAATGAGCAGTTCTTC. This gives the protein CASSLGPNNEQFF.

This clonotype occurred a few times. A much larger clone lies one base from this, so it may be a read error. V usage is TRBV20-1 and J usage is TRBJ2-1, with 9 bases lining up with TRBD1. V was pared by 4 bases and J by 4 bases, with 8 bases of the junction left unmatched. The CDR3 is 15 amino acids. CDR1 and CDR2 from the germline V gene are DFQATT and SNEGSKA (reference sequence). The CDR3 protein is CSANSDRGLYNEQFF. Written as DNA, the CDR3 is TGCAGTGCTAATTCGGACAGGGGACTTTACAATGAGCAGTTCTTC.

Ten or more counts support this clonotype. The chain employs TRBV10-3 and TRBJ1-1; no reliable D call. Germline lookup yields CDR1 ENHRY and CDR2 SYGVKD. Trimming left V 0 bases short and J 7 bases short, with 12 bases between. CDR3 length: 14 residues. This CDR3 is CAISESRSAHEAFF. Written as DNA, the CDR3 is TGTGCCATCAGTGAGTCAAGGTCCGCACATGAAGCTTTCTTT.